The T cell receptor beta chain described here comes from a study of blood T cell repertoires in COVID-19. Turning to the study itself: Specimens from acute and convalescent COVID-19 originated in the United States, Italy and Spain. PBMCs, B-cell-depleted T cells, or T cells were the source of the cDNA or gDNA that made up the material.

This clone was picked up a small number of times. Authors' analysis steps: The authors estimated nucleated cell counts from reference gene primer amplification. Clones were read by immunoSEQ multiplex PCR, and TCRdb kept only the in-frame ones, dropping some. The DNA gave D and trimming, while V, J and clone size come from that table. The profile covers about 86,000 clones, with approximately 79% appearing a single time and about 11% taken by the ten largest. Trimming took 2 bases from V and 4 from J, leaving 11 bases between them. Germline loops: CDR1 SNHLY, CDR2 FYNNEI. CDR3 length equals 14 residues.

The rearrangement uses TRBV2 and TRBJ1-2; D uncertain. The sequence was collected from a man aged 70 or older with acute or convalescent COVID-19. The material sequenced was peripheral blood. Here the CDR3 reads CASSERGASYGYTF. CDR3 sequence (DNA): TGTGCCAGCAGTGAACGTGGAGCCAGCTATGGCTACACCTTC.